This T cell receptor beta chain was documented in a study of cytomegalovirus exposure and HLA in healthy donors. Overall study findings and caveats: Presence/absence results assume similar sequencing depth per donor, which may not hold. There were a few CMV-associated chains whose specificity for CMV antigens was confirmed in vitro.

The length of the CDR3 is 13 residues. The germline V and J ends were trimmed by 7 bases and 2 bases, with 12 bases remaining between them. The germline V gene encodes CDR1 SGDLS and CDR2 YYNGEE. As regards this clone: What it recognizes is unknown.

It was with 60 Vbeta and 13 Jbeta primers that the PCR ran. The data were produced by immunoSEQ multiplex PCR, yet TCRdb's version contains in-frame clones alone and is incomplete. Found here are 150,000 or so clones, more than 75% of them singletons; the top ten hold roughly 2.3%. The genes are TRBV9 and TRBJ1-1, with D possibly being TRBD1 (5 bases). This receptor was identified in a woman between 18 and 30 years old in good health and CMV-seronegative. The sequenced sample was PBMCs. Here the CDR3 DNA reads TGTGCCAGCCTAGGGCAGGGTAACACTGAAGCTTTCTTT. Translating gives CASLGQGNTEAFF. Complete variable domain (other parts from reference TRBV9 and TRBJ1-1): DSGVTQTPKHLITATGQRVTLRCSPRSGDLSVYWYQQSLDQGLQFLIQYYNGEERAKGNILERFSAQQFPDLHSELNLSSLELGDSALYFCASLGQGNTEAFFGQGTRLTVV.